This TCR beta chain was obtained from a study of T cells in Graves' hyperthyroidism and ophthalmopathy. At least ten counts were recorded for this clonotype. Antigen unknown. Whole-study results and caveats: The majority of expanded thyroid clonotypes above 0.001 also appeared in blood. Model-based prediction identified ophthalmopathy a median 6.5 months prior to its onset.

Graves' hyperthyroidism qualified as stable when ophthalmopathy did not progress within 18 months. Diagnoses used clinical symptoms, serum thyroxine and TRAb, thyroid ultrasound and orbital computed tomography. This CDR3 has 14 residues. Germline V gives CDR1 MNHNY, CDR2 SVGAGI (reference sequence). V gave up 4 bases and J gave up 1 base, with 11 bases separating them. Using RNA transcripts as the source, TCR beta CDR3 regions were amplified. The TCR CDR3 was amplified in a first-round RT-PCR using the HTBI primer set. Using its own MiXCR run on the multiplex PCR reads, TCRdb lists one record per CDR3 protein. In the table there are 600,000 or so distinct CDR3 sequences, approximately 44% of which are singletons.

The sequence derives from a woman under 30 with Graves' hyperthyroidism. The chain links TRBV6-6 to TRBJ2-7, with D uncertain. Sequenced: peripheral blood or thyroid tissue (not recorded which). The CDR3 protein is CASSSNGRSYEQYF. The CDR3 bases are TGTGCCAGCAGTTCCAACGGACGGTCCTACGAGCAGTACTTC.